Presented here are 18 T cell receptor beta chains from one specimen sequenced in a study of cytomegalovirus exposure and HLA in healthy donors. The repertoire was sequenced with immunoSEQ multiplex PCR; TCRdb's copy has only in-frame clones and lacks some. The sample carries 110,000 to 150,000 clones, less than 95% recorded once. Sequencing was carried out using PBMCs. The receptor source for this set is a man between 18 and 29 years old in good health and CMV-seropositive.

This clone was seen once. The chain employs TRBV11-2 and TRBJ2-2, with 7 bases identical to TRBD2. The CDR3 runs 15 residues. The junction had 6 bases not matched to a gene; V was cut back by 4 bases and J by 4 bases. Germline assignment: CDR1 SGHAT and CDR2 FQNNGV. As DNA, the CDR3 is TGTGCCAGCAGCTCTTGGCGGGAGACCACCGGGGAGCTGTTTTTT. Its protein is CASSSWRETTGELFF.

The chain employs TRBV18 and TRBJ2-6; D is uncertain. In germline, CDR1 is KGHSH, CDR2 LQKENI. This CDR3 spans 15 amino acids. V was shortened by 4 bases and J by 0 bases, with 7 bases between the two germline ends. DNA for the CDR3: TGTGCCAGCTCACGAGTCTACTCTGGGGCCAACGTCCTGACTTTC. This encodes CASSRVYSGANVLTF. The whole variable domain, remainder taken from reference TRBV18 and TRBJ2-6, is NAGVMQNPRHLVRRRGQEARLRCSPMKGHSHVYWYRQLPEEGLKFMVYLQKENIIDESGMPKERFSAEFPKEGPSILRIQQVVRGDSAAYFCASSRVYSGANVLTFGAGSRLTVL.

This chain links TRBV4-1 with TRBJ2-2; D remains unclear. Germline values: CDR1 MGHRA, CDR2 YSYEKL. Trimming removed 2 bases at V and 1 base at J, with 8 bases between. The CDR3 has 15 residues. This chain's CDR3 is CASSQSRVNTGELFF. The CDR3 DNA is TGCGCCAGCAGCCAATCTCGGGTGAACACCGGGGAGCTGTTTTTT.

This chain joins TRBV7-9 and TRBJ1-1; 11 bases fit TRBD1. Germline loops: CDR1 SEHNR, CDR2 FQNEAQ (reference sequence). J was trimmed by 11 bases and V by 2 bases; bases with no gene match: 4. The CDR3 is 13 amino acids. CDR3 DNA: TGTGCCAGCAGCTTATGGACAGGGGGCCAGGCTTTCTTT. Protein sequence: CASSLWTGGQAFF.

The rearrangement joins TRBV27 to TRBJ2-3, with 13 bases fitting TRBD2. Germline V CDR1 and CDR2: MNHEY, SMNVEV (reference sequence). The CDR3 is made up of 15 amino acids. V lost 6 bases, J lost 9 bases, and 9 bases stayed unmatched. CDR3 nucleotides: TGTGCCAGCAGCGCCCAACTAGCGGGAGGGCCAACGCAGTATTTT. The encoded protein is CASSAQLAGGPTQYF.

This chain connects TRBV7-8 to TRBJ2-5; 7 nucleotides agree with TRBD2. V trimming: 3 bases; J trimming: 5 bases; junction bases outside the gene matches: 3. The CDR3 is 13 residues long. Looked up from germline, CDR1 is SGHVS and CDR2 is FQNEAQ. Here the CDR3 DNA reads TGTGCCAGCAGCTTGGGGGGGAGGGAGACCCAGTACTTC. Amino acids: CASSLGGRETQYF.

The chain recombines TRBV27 with TRBJ2-1; D is uncertain. This CDR3 has 13 residues. The germline CDR1 and CDR2 sequences are MNHEY and SMNVEV (reference sequence). Trimming removed 6 bases at V and 6 bases at J, with 12 bases between. The chain's CDR3 is CASSPPSRNEQFF. Here the CDR3 DNA reads TGTGCCAGCAGCCCCCCCTCCCGCAATGAGCAGTTCTTC.

This clone has a single count. This sequence joins TRBV5-5 and TRBJ1-5; D remains unclear. Trimming took 4 bases from V and 2 from J, leaving 16 bases between them. The CDR3 is 16 amino acids. CDR1 is SGHKS and CDR2 is YYEKEE in the germline V gene (reference sequence). DNA of the CDR3: TGTGCCAGCAGCCCGAGTGTCGTTACAGGCAATCAGCCCCAGCATTTT. The encoded protein is CASSPSVVTGNQPQHF.

The chain employs TRBV6-5 and TRBJ2-5, with D possibly being TRBD1 (5 bases). Germline CDR1 is MNHEY and CDR2 is SVGAGI. V was pared by 6 bases and J by 7 bases, with 21 bases between. This CDR3 has 15 amino acids. The CDR3 here is CASSPSGMGKGTQYF. The CDR3 coding sequence is TGTGCCAGCAGCCCCTCAGGGATGGGGAAGGGGACCCAGTACTTC.

The genes are TRBV5-1 and TRBJ1-2; D gene ambiguous. The CDR3 has 14 residues. Trimming pared 4 bases from V and 0 bases from J, leaving 10 bases between. Germline V CDR1 and CDR2: SGHRS, YFSETQ. This chain's CDR3 is CASSVDGANYGYTF. The DNA for the CDR3 is TGCGCCAGCAGCGTCGACGGAGCTAACTATGGCTACACCTTC.

The chain carries TRBV14 and TRBJ1-1; D gene unclear. Trimming removed 0 bases from V and 1 base from J, with 6 bases in between. The CDR3 extends over 14 amino acids. Germline V gene sequence: CDR1 SGHDN, CDR2 FVKESK. The CDR3 DNA follows: TGTGCCAGCAGCCAAGATTACGGGAACACTGAAGCTTTCTTT. Protein: CASSQDYGNTEAFF.

In the case of this clone: An end of the junction does not agree with germline; a read error may underlie this. The chain carries TRBV2 and TRBJ1-6; D uncertain. The CDR3 has 13 amino acids. The germline V gene encodes CDR1 SNHLY and CDR2 FYNNEI. CDR3 loop: CASSEDSPGEYHF. The CDR3 DNA reads TGTGCCAGCAGCGAAGATTCCCCAGGCGAGTACCACTTT.

The chain uses TRBV28 and TRBJ1-2; D unresolved. V was cut by 6 bases and J by 4 bases, with 15 bases left in between. The CDR3 sequence is 14 residues long. Looked up from germline, CDR1 is MDHEN and CDR2 is SYDVKM. This chain's CDR3 is CASSLPEDSYGYTF. The CDR3 DNA is TGTGCCAGCAGCCTTCCTGAGGACTCCTATGGCTACACCTTC.

J is TRBJ2-7 and V is TRBV29-1; tentative D call: TRBD2 (6 bases). The V gene lost 3 bases and the J gene lost 0 bases, with 21 bases spanning the gap. This CDR3 has 17 amino acids. The germline CDR1 and CDR2 sequences are SQVTM and ANQGSEA. CDR3 in amino acids: CSVEGGRAGPSSYEQYF. The CDR3 bases are TGCAGCGTTGAGGGTGGAAGGGCGGGGCCGAGCTCCTACGAGCAGTACTTC.

The chain couples TRBV6-5 to TRBJ2-7; 7 bases match TRBD1. Germline CDR1 and CDR2: MNHEY and SVGAGI. V was clipped by 6 bases and J by 5 bases; unmatched bases: 7. The CDR3 loop spans 13 amino acids. The CDR3 sequence: CASSLTGMNEQYF. In DNA, the CDR3 is TGTGCCAGCAGCCTGACAGGGATGAACGAGCAGTACTTC.

The chain combines TRBV2 with TRBJ2-1, with unresolved D. Germline assignment: CDR1 SNHLY and CDR2 FYNNEI. The length of the CDR3 is 12 residues. V was cut by 7 bases and J by 5 bases, with 9 bases left in between. The CDR3 sequence: CASNPEDNEQFF. The CDR3 coding sequence is TGTGCCAGCAATCCCGAGGACAATGAGCAGTTCTTC.

V and J are TRBV4-1 and TRBJ2-7; D perhaps matches TRBD2 (5 bases). CDR1 and CDR2 (germline): MGHRA, YSYEKL. The CDR3 covers 14 residues. V was trimmed by 4 bases and J by 3 bases, leaving 13 bases between them. The DNA for the CDR3 is TGCGCCAGCAGCCCCCCCTGGAGCGGCTACGAGCAGTACTTC. This codes for CASSPPWSGYEQYF.

CDR3 DNA: TGTGCCAGCAGCGAGACAGGGCTCTCTGGAAACACCATATATTTT. Translating gives CASSETGLSGNTIYF. The rearrangement links TRBV6-5 to TRBJ1-3; 7 nucleotides match TRBD1. The junction had 5 bases not matched to a gene; V was cut back by 6 bases and J by 0 bases. CDR1 and CDR2 (germline): MNHEY, SVGAGI. The CDR3 runs to 15 residues.